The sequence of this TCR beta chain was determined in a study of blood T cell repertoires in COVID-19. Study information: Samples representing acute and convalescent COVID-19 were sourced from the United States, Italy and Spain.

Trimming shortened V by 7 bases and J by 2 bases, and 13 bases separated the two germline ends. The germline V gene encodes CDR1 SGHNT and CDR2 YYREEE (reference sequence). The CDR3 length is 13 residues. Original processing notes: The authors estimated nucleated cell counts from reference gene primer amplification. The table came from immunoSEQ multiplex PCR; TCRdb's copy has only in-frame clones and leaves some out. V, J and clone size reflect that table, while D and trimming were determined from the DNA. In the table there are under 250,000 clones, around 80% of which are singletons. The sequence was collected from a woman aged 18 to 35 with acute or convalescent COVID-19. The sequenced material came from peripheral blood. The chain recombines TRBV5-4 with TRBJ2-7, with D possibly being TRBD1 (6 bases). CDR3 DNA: TGTGCCAGCCTAGGACAGAGACCCTACGAGCAGTACTTC. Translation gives CASLGQRPYEQYF.